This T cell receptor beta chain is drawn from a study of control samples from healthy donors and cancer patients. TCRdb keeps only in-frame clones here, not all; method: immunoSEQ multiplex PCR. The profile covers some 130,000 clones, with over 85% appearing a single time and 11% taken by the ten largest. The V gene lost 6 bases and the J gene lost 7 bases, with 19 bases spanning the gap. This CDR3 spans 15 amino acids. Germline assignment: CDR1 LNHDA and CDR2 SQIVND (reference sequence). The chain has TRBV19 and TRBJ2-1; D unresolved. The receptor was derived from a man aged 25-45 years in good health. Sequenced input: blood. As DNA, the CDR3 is TGTGCCAGTAGAATAACTTGGCAAAATCAAAATGAGCAGTTCTTC. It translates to CASRITWQNQNEQFF. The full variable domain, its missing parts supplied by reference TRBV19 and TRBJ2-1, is DGGITQSPKYLFRKEGQNVTLSCEQNLNHDAMYWYRQDPGQGLRLIYYSQIVNDFQKGDIAEGYSVSREKKESFPLTVTSAQKNPTAFYLCASRITWQNQNEQFFGPGTRLTVL.